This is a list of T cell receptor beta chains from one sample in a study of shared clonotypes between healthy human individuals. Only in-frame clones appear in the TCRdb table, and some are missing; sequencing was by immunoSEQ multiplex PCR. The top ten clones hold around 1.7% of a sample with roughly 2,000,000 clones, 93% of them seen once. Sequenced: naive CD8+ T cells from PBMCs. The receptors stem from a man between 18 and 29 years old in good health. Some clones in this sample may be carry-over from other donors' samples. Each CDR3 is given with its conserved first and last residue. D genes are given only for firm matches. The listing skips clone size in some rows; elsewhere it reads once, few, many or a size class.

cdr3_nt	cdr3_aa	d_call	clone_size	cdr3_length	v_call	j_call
TGTGCCACAGAACCGGGACAGGGGAGCTACAATGAGCAGTTCTTC	CATEPGQGSYNEQFF	TRBD1	NA	15	TRBV15	TRBJ2-1
TGTGCCAGCAGCGCCCGGGACATACCCACAGATACGCAGTATTTT	CASSARDIPTDTQYF	NA	NA	15	TRBV7-2	TRBJ2-3
TGTGCCAGCTCACCACGTTCCCGGATTAAAAACATTCAGTACTTC	CASSPRSRIKNIQYF	NA	NA	15	TRBV18	TRBJ2-4
TGCGCCAGCAGCCAAGCCGACTCCGGGCCAAGGGAAGATACGCAGTATTTT	CASSQADSGPREDTQYF	NA	NA	17	TRBV4-3	TRBJ2-3
TGCAGCGTTGTCCCGGGGGCTGAAGCTTTCTTT	CSVVPGAEAFF	NA	NA	11	TRBV29-1	TRBJ1-1
TGTGCCAGCAGTTTGACAGGGGATCAGCCCCAGCATTTT	CASSLTGDQPQHF	TRBD1	few	13	TRBV27	TRBJ1-5
TGTGCCAGCAGTTTATCCACCACAGGGGGCACTGAAGCTTTCTTT	CASSLSTTGGTEAFF	TRBD1	NA	15	TRBV28	TRBJ1-1
TGTGCCAGCAGCCCAGCGGCTAGCGGGACCAGGGATACGCAGTATTTT	CASSPAASGTRDTQYF	TRBD2	NA	16	TRBV7-9	TRBJ2-3
TGTGCCAGCAGCTTAGCGATAAATACCGGGACAGGGGCAGACGAGCAGTACTTC	CASSLAINTGTGADEQYF	TRBD1	NA	18	TRBV7-6	TRBJ2-7
NA	CASTSGSYEQYF	NA	NA	12	TRBV19	TRBJ2-7
TGTGCCACCAGCAGCATAATATTAGACAGTTCCTTCGAAGCTTTCTTT	CATSSIILDSSFEAFF	NA	NA	16	TRBV15	TRBJ1-1
TGTGCCAGCAGCGCGGGCCAGGGGAACTCCTACGAGCAGTACTTC	CASSAGQGNSYEQYF	NA	NA	15	TRBV9	TRBJ2-7
TGTGCCAGTAGTAGGGACAGCTACGAGCAGTACTTC	CASSRDSYEQYF	TRBD1	NA	12	TRBV19	TRBJ2-7
TGTGCCAGCAGCGCCGGCGGGGGTAGGGATGAAAAACTGTTTTTT	CASSAGGGRDEKLFF	NA	NA	15	TRBV9	TRBJ1-4
TGTGCCAGCAGCTCCCGCGGCGGGGCGGGGTACGAGCAGTACTTC	CASSSRGGAGYEQYF	NA	NA	15	TRBV11-2	TRBJ2-7
TGTGCCAGCAGCTTAGCGTTAGCGCCTTACGAGCAGTACTTC	CASSLALAPYEQYF	NA	NA	14	TRBV7-6	TRBJ2-7
TGCAGCGTTGAGGGGACAGGGGGTATCAATGAGCAGTTCTTC	CSVEGTGGINEQFF	TRBD1	NA	14	TRBV29-1	TRBJ2-1
TGTGCCAGCAGCTTCATCCGGGAGTTCCCGCCCTACGAGCAGTACTTC	CASSFIREFPPYEQYF	NA	NA	16	TRBV5-4	TRBJ2-7
TGTGCCAGTAGTATATTAGGGACAGCCAACTATGGCTACACCTTC	CASSILGTANYGYTF	TRBD1	NA	15	TRBV19	TRBJ1-2
TGTGCCAGCAGCTTAACGGCCAGGGGGCATACAGATACGCAGTATTTT	CASSLTARGHTDTQYF	TRBD1	NA	16	TRBV7-3	TRBJ2-3
TGTGCCAGCGTGACCACAGGGGGCCCAGATACGCAGTATTTT	CASVTTGGPDTQYF	TRBD1	NA	14	TRBV2	TRBJ2-3
TGTGCCAGCAGCTCTGGGCAGGGGCCCGGCTACACCTTC	CASSSGQGPGYTF	NA	NA	13	TRBV5-4	TRBJ1-2
TGTGCCAGCAGCCTACAAAATAGCGGAGATTCCTACGAGCAGTACTTC	CASSLQNSGDSYEQYF	NA	once	16	TRBV4-2	TRBJ2-7
TGCAGCTCTATACGGTCCGGGGAGCTGTTTTTT	CSSIRSGELFF	NA	NA	11	TRBV20-1	TRBJ2-2
TGTGCCAGCAGTCCCCGACACAGGGGGGAGACCGGGGAGCTGTTTTTT	CASSPRHRGETGELFF	TRBD1	NA	16	TRBV27	TRBJ2-2
TGTGCCAGCATGGGGTACGGCTACGAGCAGTACTTC	CASMGYGYEQYF	NA	NA	12	TRBV27	TRBJ2-7
TGTGCCAGCAGCGACGGGACTAGCGGGAGTTTATTGGACACCGGGGAGCTGTTTTTT	CASSDGTSGSLLDTGELFF	TRBD2	NA	19	TRBV9	TRBJ2-2
TGTGCCAGCAGCCTCCGGGGGAGCTCCTACAATGAGCAGTTCTTC	CASSLRGSSYNEQFF	NA	few	15	TRBV27	TRBJ2-1
TGTGCCAGCAGGGGTATGACAGGGGCGGACTATGGCTACACCTTC	CASRGMTGADYGYTF	TRBD1	NA	15	TRBV6-1	TRBJ1-2
TGTGCCAGCAGTTTATCCCGTGGACAGCGGGCTACAGATACGCAGTATTTT	CASSLSRGQRATDTQYF	NA	NA	17	TRBV27	TRBJ2-3
TGCGCCAGCAGCCAAACTAGCGGGAGCTACGAGCAGTACTTC	CASSQTSGSYEQYF	TRBD2	NA	14	TRBV4-1	TRBJ2-7
TGTGCCAGCAGTGTTATTCCAGGGGGCGCTGGGGCCAACGTCCTGACTTTC	CASSVIPGGAGANVLTF	TRBD1	NA	17	TRBV28	TRBJ2-6
TGTGCCAGCAGCGGCGGGGACGAGCAGTACTTC	CASSGGDEQYF	NA	NA	11	TRBV7-9	TRBJ2-7
TGTGCCAGCAGTTTTCGCAGGTCTGGCGCAGATACGCAGTATTTT	CASSFRRSGADTQYF	NA	NA	15	TRBV27	TRBJ2-3
TGTGCCAGCAGCTTGGGGGGAAATGAGCAGTTCTTC	CASSLGGNEQFF	NA	few	12	TRBV5-6	TRBJ2-1
TGTGCCAGCAGCTACGACAGGGGGCGCGATCAGCCCCAGCATTTT	CASSYDRGRDQPQHF	TRBD1	NA	15	TRBV27	TRBJ1-5
TGTGCCAGCAGCTTAGTCGGGATTTCCGGGGAGCTGTTTTTT	CASSLVGISGELFF	NA	NA	14	TRBV11-1	TRBJ2-2
TGTGCCAGCAGTGACAGACCAGACCTTAACTTC	CASSDRPDLNF	NA	NA	11	TRBV5-8	TRBJ2-5
TGCGCCAGCAGCCTAACGTACGGCCCCTCCTACGAGCAGTACTTC	CASSLTYGPSYEQYF	NA	NA	15	TRBV4-1	TRBJ2-7
TGTGCCAGCAGCTACCCAGCCAGGGTTGGCTACACCTTC	CASSYPARVGYTF	NA	NA	13	TRBV7-9	TRBJ1-2
TGTGCCAGCAGAGACAACAGGGCTGGCACCGGGGAGCTGTTTTTT	CASRDNRAGTGELFF	NA	NA	15	TRBV6-1	TRBJ2-2
TGTGCCAGCAGTTACCAGGGGGCGTCCTACAATGAGCAGTTCTTC	CASSYQGASYNEQFF	TRBD1	NA	15	TRBV6-5	TRBJ2-1
TGTGCCTGGAGGGAGGGGAATTTCTACGAGCAGTACTTC	CAWREGNFYEQYF	NA	NA	13	TRBV30	TRBJ2-7
TGTGCCAGCAGTTCGCCAAGGGGGACTGAAGCTTTCTTT	CASSSPRGTEAFF	NA	NA	13	TRBV28	TRBJ1-1
TGTGCCAGTACCGTGAACCTCGGAATCGACACTGAAGCTTTCTTT	CASTVNLGIDTEAFF	NA	NA	15	TRBV19	TRBJ1-1
TGTGCCAGCAGCTCGGGGGACAGCACTTTCTTTGACGAGCAGTACTTC	CASSSGDSTFFDEQYF	NA	once	16	TRBV28	TRBJ2-7
TGTGCCAGCAGTACAGGGTTCACTGAAGCTTTCTTT	CASSTGFTEAFF	NA	NA	12	TRBV27	TRBJ1-1
TGTGCCAGCAGCAAAGTAGTGGTTAGGGGGCTGAACACTGAAGCTTTCTTT	CASSKVVVRGLNTEAFF	NA	NA	17	TRBV21-1	TRBJ1-1
TGTGCCAGCAGCCTTGGATCTTTCGCCGGGGAGCTGTTTTTT	CASSLGSFAGELFF	NA	once	14	TRBV5-6	TRBJ2-2
TGCGCCAGCACGGGACAGGGGATCACTGAAGCTTTCTTT	CASTGQGITEAFF	TRBD1	NA	13	TRBV4-1	TRBJ1-1
TGTGCCAGCACCGGGACTGGGAAAGAGACCCAGTACTTC	CASTGTGKETQYF	NA	NA	13	TRBV7-9	TRBJ2-5
TGTGCCAGCACCCCCAGCTCGCGGGGCCCCTACGAGCAGTACTTC	CASTPSSRGPYEQYF	NA	NA	15	TRBV5-5	TRBJ2-7
TGTGCCAGCAATGAAGCGGGGTACAGCACAGATACGCAGTATTTT	CASNEAGYSTDTQYF	TRBD2	once	15	TRBV27	TRBJ2-3
TGTGCCAGCAGTTGGGGTTCGCGACTCTTGAACACCGGGGAGCTGTTTTTT	CASSWGSRLLNTGELFF	NA	NA	17	TRBV27	TRBJ2-2
TGTGCCAGCAGCTTCGACGGTACAAACATTCAGTACTTC	CASSFDGTNIQYF	NA	NA	13	TRBV7-9	TRBJ2-4
TGTGCCAGCAGTGTTCTACTAGCGTCTAGCACAGATACGCAGTATTTT	CASSVLLASSTDTQYF	TRBD2	NA	16	TRBV6-1	TRBJ2-3
TGTGCCAGCACGTCCTTAGCGGGAGGCGGCGGGGAGCTGTTTTTT	CASTSLAGGGGELFF	TRBD2	NA	15	TRBV2	TRBJ2-2
TGCGCCAGCAGCCAACTTGAGGGCTTCTATGGCTACACCTTC	CASSQLEGFYGYTF	NA	NA	14	TRBV4-1	TRBJ1-2